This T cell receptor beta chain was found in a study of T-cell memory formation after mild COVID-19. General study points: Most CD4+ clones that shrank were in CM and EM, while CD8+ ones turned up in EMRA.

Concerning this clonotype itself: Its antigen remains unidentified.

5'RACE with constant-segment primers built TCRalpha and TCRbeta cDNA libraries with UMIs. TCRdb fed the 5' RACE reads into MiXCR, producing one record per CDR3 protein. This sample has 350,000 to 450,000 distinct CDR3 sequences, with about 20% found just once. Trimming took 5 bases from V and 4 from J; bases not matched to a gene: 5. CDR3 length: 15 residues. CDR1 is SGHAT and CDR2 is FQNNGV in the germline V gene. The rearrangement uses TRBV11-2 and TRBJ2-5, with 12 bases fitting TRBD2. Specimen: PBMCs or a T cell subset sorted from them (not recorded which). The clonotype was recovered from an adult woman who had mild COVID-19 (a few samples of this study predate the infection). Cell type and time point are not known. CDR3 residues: CASSIPGLAGETQYF. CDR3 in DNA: TGTGCCAGCAGCATACCGGGACTAGCGGGAGAGACCCAGTACTTC.